Listed below are T cell receptor beta chains from one sample, sequenced in a study of cytomegalovirus exposure and HLA in healthy donors. Measured with immunoSEQ multiplex PCR; TCRdb has only the in-frame clones, and not every one. The data hold about 150,000 clones, with 72% observed a single time. The specimen was PBMCs. Every receptor here comes from a man aged 50-60 years in good health and CMV-seropositive. Each CDR3 is given with its conserved first and last residue. Fields, in order: clone size, J gene, D gene, V gene, CDR3 DNA, CDR3 protein. A D gene is named only where the DNA matches it firmly. Clone size is given for some rows only: seen once, a few or many times, or a class if the clone is expanded.

clone_size: NA; j_call: TRBJ2-1; d_call: NA; v_call: TRBV6-5; cdr3_nt: TGTGCCAGCAGTCCCCAGGCGCGGGCGGAGCAGTTCTTC; cdr3_aa: CASSPQARAEQFF
clone_size: NA; j_call: TRBJ2-6; d_call: TRBD1; v_call: TRBV2; cdr3_nt: TGTGCCAGCAGTCGCCAGGGGGCCTCTGGGGCCAACGTCCTGACTTTC; cdr3_aa: CASSRQGASGANVLTF
clone_size: few; j_call: TRBJ2-1; d_call: TRBD2; v_call: TRBV7-8; cdr3_nt: TGTGCCAGCAGCTCTACTAGCGGGCCTAGCTCCTACAATGAGCAGTTCTTC; cdr3_aa: CASSSTSGPSSYNEQFF
clone_size: few; j_call: TRBJ2-7; d_call: NA; v_call: TRBV5-5; cdr3_nt: TGTGCCAGCAGCTTGGGTGTTAGTTCGGCCTACGAGCAGTACTTC; cdr3_aa: CASSLGVSSAYEQYF
clone_size: few; j_call: TRBJ2-3; d_call: NA; v_call: TRBV10-1; cdr3_nt: TGCGCCAGCAGCCCGAGCACAGATACGCAGTATTTT; cdr3_aa: CASSPSTDTQYF
clone_size: few; j_call: TRBJ1-2; d_call: TRBD1; v_call: TRBV7-2; cdr3_nt: TGTGCCAGCAGCCCGACAGGGGGCAACTATGGCTACACCTTC; cdr3_aa: CASSPTGGNYGYTF
clone_size: NA; j_call: TRBJ1-2; d_call: NA; v_call: TRBV6-1; cdr3_nt: TGTGCCAGCAGAGGGGACTTAGCTAACTATGGCTACACCTTC; cdr3_aa: CASRGDLANYGYTF
clone_size: NA; j_call: TRBJ2-7; d_call: TRBD1; v_call: TRBV5-1; cdr3_nt: TGCGCCAGCAGCGTTTTGCCAGGGGGCTACGAGCAGTACTTC; cdr3_aa: CASSVLPGGYEQYF
clone_size: once; j_call: TRBJ1-2; d_call: NA; v_call: TRBV10-1; cdr3_nt: TGCGCCAGCAGTGGACAGGCTGGCTATGGCTACACCTTC; cdr3_aa: CASSGQAGYGYTF
clone_size: NA; j_call: TRBJ1-6; d_call: NA; v_call: TRBV6-1; cdr3_nt: TGTGCCAGCTCCGGCGGCTCCGGGTATAATTCACCCCTCCACTTT; cdr3_aa: CASSGGSGYNSPLHF
clone_size: few; j_call: TRBJ2-1; d_call: NA; v_call: TRBV5-8; cdr3_nt: TGTGCCAGCAGCTTGATGCGAAGTACCGGGAATGAGCAGTTCTTC; cdr3_aa: CASSLMRSTGNEQFF
clone_size: few; j_call: TRBJ2-5; d_call: TRBD2; v_call: TRBV9; cdr3_nt: TGTGCCAGCAGCACTTCGACTAGCTTAAATTATGAGACCCAGTACTTC; cdr3_aa: CASSTSTSLNYETQYF
clone_size: NA; j_call: TRBJ1-4; d_call: NA; v_call: TRBV4-3; cdr3_nt: TGCGCCAGCAGCCGACCCGGGACACCCGATAATGAAAAACTGTTTTTT; cdr3_aa: CASSRPGTPDNEKLFF
clone_size: NA; j_call: TRBJ2-6; d_call: NA; v_call: TRBV19; cdr3_nt: TGTGCCAGTAGTGGGGGCAGGGGAACGACTGGGGCCAACGTCCTGACTTTC; cdr3_aa: CASSGGRGTTGANVLTF
clone_size: NA; j_call: TRBJ2-2; d_call: TRBD2; v_call: TRBV4-2; cdr3_nt: TGTGCCAGCAGCCACGGGGGGGCGGACACCGGGGAGCTGTTTTTT; cdr3_aa: CASSHGGADTGELFF
clone_size: NA; j_call: TRBJ2-4; d_call: NA; v_call: TRBV19; cdr3_nt: TGTGCCAGTAGTATTCCCTCCAAGGCCAGGGAAAAAAACATTCAGTACTTC; cdr3_aa: CASSIPSKAREKNIQYF
clone_size: NA; j_call: TRBJ1-5; d_call: NA; v_call: TRBV19; cdr3_nt: TGTGCCAGTAGTACCTCGTGGAGGTCCCCCGGTCAGCCCCAGCATTTT; cdr3_aa: CASSTSWRSPGQPQHF
clone_size: few; j_call: TRBJ1-1; d_call: TRBD1; v_call: TRBV6-1; cdr3_nt: TGTGCCAGCAGTGGGCAAAGACAGGGCGGCACTGAAGCTTTCTTT; cdr3_aa: CASSGQRQGGTEAFF
clone_size: NA; j_call: TRBJ2-3; d_call: TRBD2; v_call: TRBV27; cdr3_nt: TGTGCCAGCAGTAGGCGGACTAGCGGCCCGGGTAATTATTTT; cdr3_aa: CASSRRTSGPGNYF
clone_size: NA; j_call: TRBJ1-1; d_call: NA; v_call: TRBV5-4; cdr3_nt: TGTGCCAGCAGCTTGTCCGGACTTCTGGAAGCTTTCTTT; cdr3_aa: CASSLSGLLEAFF
clone_size: NA; j_call: TRBJ2-1; d_call: TRBD1; v_call: TRBV4-2; cdr3_nt: TGTGCCAGCAGCCAAGAGGGGCGGGACAGGGGTGATGATGAGCAGTTCTTC; cdr3_aa: CASSQEGRDRGDDEQFF
clone_size: NA; j_call: TRBJ1-1; d_call: TRBD1; v_call: TRBV19; cdr3_nt: TGTGCCAGTAGTGTAGGACAGGGACGGAGCACTGAAGCTTTCTTT; cdr3_aa: CASSVGQGRSTEAFF
clone_size: NA; j_call: TRBJ2-1; d_call: TRBD2; v_call: TRBV12-5; cdr3_nt: TGTGCTAGTGGTCTTCTGAGCGGGAGATGGAATGAGCAGTTCTTC; cdr3_aa: CASGLLSGRWNEQFF
clone_size: NA; j_call: TRBJ1-4; d_call: NA; v_call: TRBV25-1; cdr3_nt: TGTGCCAGCAGTGAATGGGGCCCAGTTGCAACTAATGAAAAACTGTTTTTT; cdr3_aa: CASSEWGPVATNEKLFF
clone_size: few; j_call: TRBJ2-5; d_call: NA; v_call: TRBV28; cdr3_nt: TGTGCCAGCAGTTTGGCCGAAGAGACCCAGTACTTC; cdr3_aa: CASSLAEETQYF
clone_size: NA; j_call: TRBJ1-1; d_call: NA; v_call: TRBV19; cdr3_nt: TGTGCCAGTAGTATGGGCCAGGTTAACACTGAAGCTTTCTTT; cdr3_aa: CASSMGQVNTEAFF
clone_size: NA; j_call: TRBJ2-7; d_call: TRBD2; v_call: TRBV29-1; cdr3_nt: TGCAGCGTTGCCAGGACTAGCGGAGCCGGGGAGCAGTACTTC; cdr3_aa: CSVARTSGAGEQYF